There are a few counts of the clone carrying this T cell receptor beta chain. Its antigen is unidentified. This specimen belongs to a study of CD8 T cells in ankylosing spondylitis. Points from the study as a whole: Matched ankylosing spondylitis synovial fluid reportedly showed significant enrichment of disease-linked clones. CD8+ disease-linked clones were present at relatively low frequencies in blood. Seemingly characteristic of ankylosing spondylitis blood was a TCR beta motif consisting of eight highly homologous variants.

As the method for making TCR beta libraries, quantitative 5'-RACE with molecular barcodes was used. TCRdb re-called the 5' RACE reads with MiXCR, one entry per CDR3 protein. The data hold about 220,000 distinct CDR3 sequences, with about a sixth observed a single time. The sequencing sample was made of blood, either unsorted or a sorted T cell fraction (not recorded which). This receptor was taken from a male donor with ankylosing spondylitis.

The CDR3 nucleotides read TGCGCCAGCAGCTTGGTACAAGGGGGCCTCGAGACCCAGTACTTC. Translated, it gives CASSLVQGGLETQYF. The V call is TRBV5-1, the J call TRBJ2-5; 7 bases match TRBD1. Germline values: CDR1 SGHRS, CDR2 YFSETQ. The junction had 7 bases not matched to a gene; V was cut back by 0 bases and J by 5 bases. This CDR3 spans 15 amino acids.